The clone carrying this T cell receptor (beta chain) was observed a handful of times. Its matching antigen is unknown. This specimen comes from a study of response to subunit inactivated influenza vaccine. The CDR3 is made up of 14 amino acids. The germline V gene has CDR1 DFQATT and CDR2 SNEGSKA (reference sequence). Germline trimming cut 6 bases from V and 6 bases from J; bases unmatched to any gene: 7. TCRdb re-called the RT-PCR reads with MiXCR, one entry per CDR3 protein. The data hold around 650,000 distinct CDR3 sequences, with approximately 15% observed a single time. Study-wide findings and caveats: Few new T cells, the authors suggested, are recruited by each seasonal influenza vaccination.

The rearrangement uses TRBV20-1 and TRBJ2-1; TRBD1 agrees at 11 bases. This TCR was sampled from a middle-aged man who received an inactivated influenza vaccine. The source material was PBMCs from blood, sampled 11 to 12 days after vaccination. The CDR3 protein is CSATSGTGGNEQFF. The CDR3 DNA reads TGCAGTGCGACCTCCGGGACAGGGGGCAATGAGCAGTTCTTC.